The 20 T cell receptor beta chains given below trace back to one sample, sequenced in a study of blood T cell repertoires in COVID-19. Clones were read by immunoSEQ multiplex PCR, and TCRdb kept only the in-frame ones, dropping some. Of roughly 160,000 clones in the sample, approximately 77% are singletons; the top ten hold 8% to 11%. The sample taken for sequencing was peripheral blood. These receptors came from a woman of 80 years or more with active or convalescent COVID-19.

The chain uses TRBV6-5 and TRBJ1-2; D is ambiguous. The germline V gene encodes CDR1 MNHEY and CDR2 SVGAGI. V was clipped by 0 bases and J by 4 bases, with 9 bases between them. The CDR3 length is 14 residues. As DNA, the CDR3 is TGTGCCAGCAGTTACTCGACGGGGATCTATGGCTACACCTTC. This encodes CASSYSTGIYGYTF.

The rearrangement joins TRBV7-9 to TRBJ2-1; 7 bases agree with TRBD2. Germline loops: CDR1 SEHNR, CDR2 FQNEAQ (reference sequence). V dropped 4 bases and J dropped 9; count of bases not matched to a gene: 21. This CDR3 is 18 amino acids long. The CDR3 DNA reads TGTGCCAGCAGCTCAATAAAACTAGCGCGAAACGCTGGCGGTGAGCAGTTCTTC. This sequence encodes CASSSIKLARNAGGEQFF.

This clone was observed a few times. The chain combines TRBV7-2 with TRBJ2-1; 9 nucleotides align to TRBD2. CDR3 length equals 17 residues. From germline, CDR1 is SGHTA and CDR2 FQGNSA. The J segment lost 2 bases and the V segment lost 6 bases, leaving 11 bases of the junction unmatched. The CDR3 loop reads CASSTRRGGRAYNEQFF. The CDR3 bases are TGTGCCAGCAGTACTCGGAGGGGCGGGAGGGCCTACAATGAGCAGTTCTTC.

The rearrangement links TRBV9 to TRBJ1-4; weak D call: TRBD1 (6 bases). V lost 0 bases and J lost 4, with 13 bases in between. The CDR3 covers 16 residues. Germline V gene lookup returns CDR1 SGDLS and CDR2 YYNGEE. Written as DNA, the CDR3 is TGTGCCAGCAGCGTAGGGCCAGGGGATGGTAATGAAAAACTGTTTTTT. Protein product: CASSVGPGDGNEKLFF.

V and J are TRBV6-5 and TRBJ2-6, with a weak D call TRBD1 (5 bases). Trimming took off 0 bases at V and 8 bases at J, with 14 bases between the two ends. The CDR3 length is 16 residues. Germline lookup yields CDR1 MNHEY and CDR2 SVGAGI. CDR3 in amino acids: CASSYSKGYESNVLTF. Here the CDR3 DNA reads TGTGCCAGCAGTTACTCGAAGGGGTACGAGTCCAACGTCCTGACTTTC.

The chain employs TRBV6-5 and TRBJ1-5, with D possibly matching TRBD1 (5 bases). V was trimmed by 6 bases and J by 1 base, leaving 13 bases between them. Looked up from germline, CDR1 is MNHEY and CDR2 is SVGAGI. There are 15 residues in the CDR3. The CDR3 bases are TGTGCCAGCAGCCGGACACCCCAGAGCAATCAGCCCCAGCATTTT. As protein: CASSRTPQSNQPQHF.

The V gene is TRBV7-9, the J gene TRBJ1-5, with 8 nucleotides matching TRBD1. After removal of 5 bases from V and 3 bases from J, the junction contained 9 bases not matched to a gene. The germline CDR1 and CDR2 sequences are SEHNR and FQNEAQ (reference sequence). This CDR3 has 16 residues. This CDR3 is CASSPTTQGDNQPQHF. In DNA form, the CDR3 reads TGTGCCAGCAGCCCCACAACACAGGGGGACAATCAGCCCCAGCATTTT.

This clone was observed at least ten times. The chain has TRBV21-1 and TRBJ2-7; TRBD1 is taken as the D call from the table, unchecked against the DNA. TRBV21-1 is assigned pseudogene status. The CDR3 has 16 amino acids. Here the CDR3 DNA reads TGTGCCAGCAGCAAAAGTTTACGGACAGGGCGTGACGAGCAGTACTTC. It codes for CASSKSLRTGRDEQYF.

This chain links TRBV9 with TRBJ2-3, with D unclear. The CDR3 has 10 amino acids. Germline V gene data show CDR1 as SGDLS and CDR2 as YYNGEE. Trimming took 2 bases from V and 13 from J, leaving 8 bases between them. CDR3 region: CASSVPRKYF. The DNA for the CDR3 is TGTGCCAGCAGCGTCCCCAGGAAGTATTTT.

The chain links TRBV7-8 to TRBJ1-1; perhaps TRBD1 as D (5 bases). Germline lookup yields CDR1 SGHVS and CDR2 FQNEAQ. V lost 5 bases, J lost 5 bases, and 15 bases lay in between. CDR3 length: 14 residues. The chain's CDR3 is CASSMPGLITEAFF. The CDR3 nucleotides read TGTGCCAGCAGCATGCCAGGGCTTATTACTGAAGCTTTCTTT. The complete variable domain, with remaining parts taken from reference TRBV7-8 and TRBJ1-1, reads GAGVSQSPRYKVAKRGQDVALRCDPISGHVSLFWYQQALGQGPEFLTYFQNEAQLDKSGLPSDRFFAERPEGSVSTLKIQRTQQEDSAVYLCASSMPGLITEAFFGQGTRLTVV.

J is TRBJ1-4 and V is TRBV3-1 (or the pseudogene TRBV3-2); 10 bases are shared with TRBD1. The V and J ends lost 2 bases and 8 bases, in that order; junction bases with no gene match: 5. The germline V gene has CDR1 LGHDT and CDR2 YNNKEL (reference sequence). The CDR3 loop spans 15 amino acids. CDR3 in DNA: TGTGCCAGCAGCCAATGGACAGGGGGAGACGAAAAACTGTTTTTT. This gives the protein CASSQWTGGDEKLFF.

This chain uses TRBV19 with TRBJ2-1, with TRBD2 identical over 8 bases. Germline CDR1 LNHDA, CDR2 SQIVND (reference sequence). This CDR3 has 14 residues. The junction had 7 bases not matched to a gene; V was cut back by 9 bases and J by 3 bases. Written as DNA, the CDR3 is TGTGCCAGCCGAGCGGGAGCGAACTACAATGAGCAGTTCTTC. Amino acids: CASRAGANYNEQFF. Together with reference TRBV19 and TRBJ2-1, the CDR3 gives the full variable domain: DGGITQSPKYLFRKEGQNVTLSCEQNLNHDAMYWYRQDPGQGLRLIYYSQIVNDFQKGDIAEGYSVSREKKESFPLTVTSAQKNPTAFYLCASRAGANYNEQFFGPGTRLTVL.

CDR3 region: CASSLAGGPYNEQFF. DNA of the CDR3: TGTGCCAGCTCCCTAGCGGGAGGGCCCTACAATGAGCAGTTCTTC. The rearrangement links TRBV18 to TRBJ2-1, with TRBD2 matching over 12 bases. There are 15 residues in the CDR3. Germline V gene lookup returns CDR1 KGHSH and CDR2 LQKENI. With 6 bases clipped from V and 2 bases from J, the junction kept 2 bases outside the gene matches.

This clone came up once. This CDR3 is CASSLRLAGGVGANVLTF. The CDR3 DNA reads as TGCGCCAGCAGCTTGAGACTAGCGGGAGGGGTTGGGGCCAACGTCCTGACTTTC. The chain uses TRBV5-1 and TRBJ2-6; 14 nucleotides match TRBD2. With 1 base clipped from V and 3 bases from J, the junction kept 3 bases outside the gene matches. Germline assignment: CDR1 SGHRS and CDR2 YFSETQ. This CDR3 has 18 residues. The full variable domain, rest sourced from reference TRBV5-1 and TRBJ2-6, is KAGVTQTPRYLIKTRGQQVTLSCSPISGHRSVSWYQQTPGQGLQFLFEYFSETQRNKGNFPGRFSGRQFSNSRSEMNVSTLELGDSALYLCASSLRLAGGVGANVLTFGAGSRLTVL.

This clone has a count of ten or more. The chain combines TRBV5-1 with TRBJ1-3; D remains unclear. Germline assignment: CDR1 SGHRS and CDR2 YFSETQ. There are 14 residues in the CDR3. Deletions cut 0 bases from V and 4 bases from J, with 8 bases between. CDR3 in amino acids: CASSLGGGGNTIYF. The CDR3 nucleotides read TGCGCCAGCAGCTTGGGTGGAGGAGGAAACACCATATATTTT.

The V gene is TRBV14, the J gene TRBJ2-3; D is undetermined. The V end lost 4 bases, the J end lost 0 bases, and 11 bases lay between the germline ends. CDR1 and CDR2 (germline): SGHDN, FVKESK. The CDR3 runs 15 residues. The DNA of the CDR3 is TGTGCCAGCAGCCCGACTCGGCTTAGCACAGATACGCAGTATTTT. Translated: CASSPTRLSTDTQYF.

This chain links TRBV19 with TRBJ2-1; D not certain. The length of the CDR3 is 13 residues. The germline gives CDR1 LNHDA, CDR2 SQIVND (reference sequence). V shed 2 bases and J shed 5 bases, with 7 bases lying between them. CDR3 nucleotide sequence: TGTGCCAGTAGTATAAACCCAGACAATGAGCAGTTCTTC. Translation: CASSINPDNEQFF.

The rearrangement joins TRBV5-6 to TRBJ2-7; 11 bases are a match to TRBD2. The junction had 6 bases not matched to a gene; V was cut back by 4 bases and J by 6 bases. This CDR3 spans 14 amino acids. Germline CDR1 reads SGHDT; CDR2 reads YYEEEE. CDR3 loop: CASSTTSGSREQYF. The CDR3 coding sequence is TGTGCCAGCAGCACAACTAGCGGGAGTCGCGAGCAGTACTTC.

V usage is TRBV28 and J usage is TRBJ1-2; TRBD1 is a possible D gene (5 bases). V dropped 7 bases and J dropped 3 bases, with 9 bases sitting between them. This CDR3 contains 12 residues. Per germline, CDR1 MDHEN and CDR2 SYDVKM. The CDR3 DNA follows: TGTGCCAGCACCGCGGGGGACTATGGCTACACCTTC. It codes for CASTAGDYGYTF.

CDR3 region: CASSQQGRNQPQHF. In DNA, the CDR3 is TGTGCCAGCAGCCAACAGGGTCGCAATCAGCCCCAGCATTTT. The rearrangement joins TRBV5-6 to TRBJ1-5, with a weak D call TRBD1 (6 bases). Trimming stripped 4 bases from V and 2 bases from J, with 10 bases between. The CDR3 runs 14 residues. The germline V gene has CDR1 SGHDT and CDR2 YYEEEE.